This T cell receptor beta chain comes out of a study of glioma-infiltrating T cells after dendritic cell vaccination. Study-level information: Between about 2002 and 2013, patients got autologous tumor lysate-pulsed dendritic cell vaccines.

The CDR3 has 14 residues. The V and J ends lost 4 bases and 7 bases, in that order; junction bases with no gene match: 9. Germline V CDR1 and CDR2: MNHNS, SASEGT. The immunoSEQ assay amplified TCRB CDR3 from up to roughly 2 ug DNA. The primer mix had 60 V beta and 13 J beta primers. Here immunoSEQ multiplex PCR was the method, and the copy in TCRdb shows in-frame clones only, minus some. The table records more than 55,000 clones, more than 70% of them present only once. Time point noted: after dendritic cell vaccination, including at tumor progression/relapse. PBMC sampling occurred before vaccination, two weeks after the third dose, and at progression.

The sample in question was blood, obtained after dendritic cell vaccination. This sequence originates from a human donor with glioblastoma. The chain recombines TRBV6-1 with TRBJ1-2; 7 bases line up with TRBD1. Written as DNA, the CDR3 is TGTGCCAGCAGTGGGGGTACAGGGGATCGTGGCTACACCTTC. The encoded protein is CASSGGTGDRGYTF.